The sequence of this T cell receptor (beta chain) was determined in a study of T-cell memory formation after mild COVID-19 (dated by TCRdb to the early 2020s). A note on the overall study: TCR sequence clusters from the two donors were largely donor specific. Longitudinal TCRalpha and TCRbeta repertoire sequencing tracked T-cell clones expanding and contracting after mild COVID-19 in a couple of donors. Two young, previously healthy adult volunteers made up the cohort, one male and one female.

As for this clonotype: Its binding antigen is unknown. Base qualities are not at hand, and no much larger clone is one base apart.

Ficoll-Paque density gradient centrifugation was the method used to isolate PBMCs. Sequencing instrument: Illumina NovaSeq 6000. TCRalpha and TCRbeta cDNA libraries were built by 5'RACE with constant-segment primers, adding sample barcodes and unique molecular identifiers. RNA was extracted from every sample with Trizol reagent. The libraries were amplified in two PCR steps, and the second step added a second sample barcode and Illumina TruSeq adapters. Sequencing of libraries was performed on an Illumina NovaSeq with 2 x 150 bp paired-end reads. On the study's bioinformatics: With migec v1.2.7, reads were demultiplexed and then collapsed into UMI-guided consensus sequences. Using mixcr v2.1.11, the UMI consensuses were aligned to TRA and TRB V and J templates and assembled into clonotypes. A clonotype was counted as expanded or contracted only if both edgeR and NoisET called the change significant, with noise models trained on biological replicates. edgeR calls used a false discovery rate-adjusted p below 0.01 and a log2 fold-change threshold of 1. As an exploratory analysis of dynamics, PCA with hierarchical clustering was applied to max-normalized trajectories of the 1000 most abundant clonotypes. The CD4 or CD8 phenotype of responding clones was assigned using the separately sequenced CD4+ and CD8+ repertoires. TCRdb trimmed the raw reads at Q25, called clones with MiXCR and kept productive beta chains. Every distinct CDR3 protein forms one entry, paired with its most common genes and DNA. Clone size and V and J calls follow TCRdb, not the original study. Within this sample are 430,000 or so distinct CDR3 sequences, with roughly 23% of them counted one time only. Around 12% of the sample goes to the ten largest clones.

Overall study results and their limits: From day 15 to 85, contracting clones showed balanced CD4/CD8 phenotypes, whereas a second wave of clones that expanded from day 15 to 37 leaned towards CD4+. Some responding clones were detected in pre-infection memory, which suggested that pre-existing cross-reactive memory T cells had joined the SARS-CoV-2 response. Contracting CD4+ clones were located mainly in the CM and EM memory subsets, whereas CD8+ clones were found to be enriched in EMRA. Only a couple of mild cases were covered in the study, and larger cohorts including severe cases with pre-infection samples were considered necessary. SARS-CoV-2 specificity of the second-wave clones peaking on day 37 was not confirmed.

The CDR3 starts with the cysteine, ends with the phenylalanine, and has 15 residues. Only the CDR3 DNA is retained, 45 bases long and in frame from the first base. V and J lose 2 bases and 6 bases, and a span of 13 bases separates them. This receptor chain uses TRBV12-3 or TRBV12-4 and TRBJ2-2; matching of 5 bases hints at TRBD2 as the D gene. The specimen sequenced was PBMCs or a T cell subset sorted from them (not recorded which). The receptor comes from an adult woman who had mild COVID-19 (a few samples of this study predate the infection). The sample titles of this study are shuffled in the database, so cell type and time point are left out; the donor was told from shared clones. This receptor carries the CDR3 CASSLRGFGAGELFF. The nucleotide sequence is TGTGCCAGCAGTTTAAGAGGGTTTGGCGCCGGGGAGCTGTTTTTT.